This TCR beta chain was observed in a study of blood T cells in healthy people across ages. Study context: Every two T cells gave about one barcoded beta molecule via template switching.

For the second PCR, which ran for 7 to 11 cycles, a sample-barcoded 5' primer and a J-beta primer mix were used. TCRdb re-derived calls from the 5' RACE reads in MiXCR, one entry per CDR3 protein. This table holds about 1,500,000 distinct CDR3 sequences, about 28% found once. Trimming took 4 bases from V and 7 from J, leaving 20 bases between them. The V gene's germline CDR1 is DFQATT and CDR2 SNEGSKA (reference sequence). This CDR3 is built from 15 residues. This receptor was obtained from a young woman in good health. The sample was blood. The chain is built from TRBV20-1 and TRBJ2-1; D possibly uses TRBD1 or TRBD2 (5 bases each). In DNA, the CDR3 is TGCAGTGCTATCGCCCGGGACCAGGCAGAGAATGAGCAGTTCTTC. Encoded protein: CSAIARDQAENEQFF.